This note documents a single T cell receptor beta chain sequence. Antigen specificity is unknown. The entry originates in a study of cytomegalovirus exposure and HLA in healthy donors. This CDR3 region has 13 residues. The V end was cut by 4 bases, the J end by 7 bases, with 13 bases between. From germline, CDR1 is SGHVS and CDR2 FNYEAQ. The study, taken as a whole, reports: Rare TCR sequences predominated, though certain public TCRs were found in many donors. As was reported, the classifier diagnosed cytomegalovirus status with high specificity and sensitivity. The study recorded 150 to 200 TCR beta chains that were cytomegalovirus-associated.

The protocol was immunoSEQ multiplex PCR, while the TCRdb copy is restricted to in-frame clones and leaves out a portion. The sample lists over 110,000 clones, about 88% occurring once. This TCR came from a man aged 18-30 years in good health and CMV-seropositive. Sequencing input: PBMCs. This rearrangement joins TRBV7-6 to TRBJ1-2; D is unclear. The chain's CDR3 is CASSSQPSGGYTF. The DNA of the CDR3 is TGTGCCAGCAGCTCGCAGCCATCGGGTGGCTACACCTTC.